The rows below give T cell receptor beta chains drawn from one sample of a study of post-analysis software for immune sequencing data. TCRdb reprocessed the PCR reads with MiXCR, giving one entry per CDR3 protein. Here the sample spans roughly 600,000 distinct CDR3 sequences, 44% being singletons. The sample was blood. Receptor source: a girl between 10 and 17 years old with multiple sclerosis. The CDR3 runs from the conserved cysteine through the conserved F or W. D genes are given only for firm matches. Some rows mark clone size as missing; the rest say once, few, many or name a class of expanded clone.

d_call,v_call,j_call,clone_size,cdr3_aa,cdr3_nt
TRBD1,TRBV7-3,TRBJ1-2,.,CASSPSGQGGDWSYTF,TGTGCCAGCAGCCCCTCGGGACAGGGGGGGGATTGGAGCTACACCTTC
TRBD2,TRBV25-1,TRBJ2-7,few,CASSEWGGSSYEQYF,TGTGCCAGCAGTGAATGGGGCGGGAGCTCCTACGAGCAGTACTTC
TRBD1,TRBV6-1,TRBJ1-2,.,CASSEAWTGDCTF,TGTGCCAGCAGTGAAGCTTGGACAGGGGACTGCACCTTC
TRBD2,TRBV7-8,TRBJ2-3,few,CASTSLAGAPDTQYF,TGTGCCAGCACCAGCCTAGCGGGAGCCCCAGATACGCAGTATTTT
TRBD2,TRBV6-5,TRBJ2-7,.,CASSYWSSGGPYNEQYF,TGTGCCAGCAGTTACTGGAGTAGCGGGGGCCCTTACAATGAGCAGTACTTC
TRBD1,TRBV12-3/TRBV12-4,TRBJ1-4,.,CASSLGDRGREKLFF,TGTGCCAGCAGTTTGGGGGACAGGGGACGTGAAAAACTGTTTTTT
TRBD2,TRBV20-1,TRBJ2-5,.,CSAPSASGQGTQYF,TGCAGTGCTCCCTCGGCTAGCGGCCAGGGGACCCAGTACTTC
.,TRBV12-3/TRBV12-4,TRBJ2-5,.,CASSSGRWGQGETQYF,TGTGCCAGCAGTTCCGGCCGGTGGGGACAAGGAGAGACCCAGTACTTC
.,TRBV12-3/TRBV12-4,TRBJ2-4,.,CASSLKRVAKNIQYF,TGTGCCAGCAGTTTGAAGCGAGTAGCCAAAAACATTCAGTACTTC
.,TRBV6-1,TRBJ2-7,.,CASSERAIYEQYF,TGTGCCAGCAGTGAAAGGGCTATCTACGAGCAGTACTTC
TRBD2,TRBV13,TRBJ2-7,.,CASSLDGLANEQYF,TGTGCCAGCAGCTTAGATGGACTAGCCAACGAGCAGTACTTC
TRBD2,TRBV5-1,TRBJ2-7,.,CASSLWGGSKDEQYF,TGCGCCAGCAGCTTGTGGGGCGGGAGCAAGGACGAGCAGTACTTC
.,TRBV20-1,TRBJ2-5,.,CSALWKETQYF,TGCAGTGCTCTCTGGAAAGAGACCCAGTACTTC
TRBD2,TRBV4-1,TRBJ2-1,few,CASSLTSGREYEQFF,TGCGCCAGCAGCCTGACTAGCGGGAGGGAATATGAGCAGTTCTTC
.,TRBV12-3/TRBV12-4,TRBJ2-7,.,CASRNGGYEQYF,TGTGCCAGCCGAAATGGGGGCTACGAGCAGTACTTC
.,TRBV10-3,TRBJ2-7,.,CAISEAFREQYF,TGTGCCATCAGTGAGGCGTTTAGGGAGCAGTACTTC
TRBD1,TRBV4-1,TRBJ2-1,.,CASSQGGQGAYYNEQFF,TGCGCCAGCAGCCAGGGGGGACAGGGGGCTTACTACAATGAGCAGTTCTTC
.,TRBV3-1,TRBJ1-2,.,CASSQVGDDGYTF,TGTGCCAGCAGCCAAGTAGGGGATGATGGCTACACCTTC
.,TRBV12-3/TRBV12-4,TRBJ1-6,.,CASSPWDLNSPLHF,TGTGCCAGCAGTCCATGGGACCTTAATTCACCCCTCCACTTT
.,TRBV7-9,TRBJ2-1,.,CASSSTGRRNEQFF,TGTGCCAGCAGCTCAACGGGACGTCGCAATGAGCAGTTCTTC
.,TRBV4-2,TRBJ1-2,.,CASSPEAGQFYGYTF,TGTGCCAGCAGCCCGGAGGCCGGGCAGTTCTATGGCTACACCTTC
.,TRBV6-1,TRBJ1-2,.,CASSVESLGLGGYTF,TGTGCCAGCAGTGTAGAAAGTTTGGGTTTGGGAGGCTACACCTTC
.,TRBV14,TRBJ2-3,.,CASSPLLAATGTQYF,TGTGCCAGCAGCCCCCTACTAGCTGCGACAGGTACGCAGTATTTT
.,TRBV6-6,TRBJ1-5,.,CASNLDRNQPQHF,TGTGCCAGCAATTTAGACAGGAATCAGCCCCAGCATTTT
.,TRBV27,TRBJ1-6,.,CASAGTLEANPPLHF,TGTGCCAGCGCGGGGACACTGGAGGCTAATCCACCCCTCCACTTT
.,TRBV6-6,TRBJ2-3,.,CATRAPGGTDTQYF,TGTGCCACCCGGGCCCCGGGGGGCACAGATACGCAGTATTTT
.,TRBV6-5,TRBJ1-2,few,CASSYGTSYGYTF,TGTGCCAGCAGTTACGGGACAAGCTATGGCTACACCTTC
TRBD2,TRBV20-1,TRBJ2-3,.,CSASSGSQGDTQYF,TGCAGTGCTTCTAGCGGGAGTCAAGGAGATACACAGTATTTT
TRBD2,TRBV7-9,TRBJ2-3,.,CASRTSGRVDTQYF,TGTGCCAGCAGAACTAGCGGGAGAGTGGATACGCAGTATTTT
TRBD2,TRBV20-1,TRBJ2-2,.,CSARAGLAGFTTGELFF,TGCAGTGCTAGGGCGGGACTAGCGGGGTTTACCACCGGGGAGCTGTTTTTT
.,TRBV14,TRBJ2-3,.,CASSQDWGLSTDTQYF,TGTGCCAGCAGCCAAGATTGGGGACTTAGCACAGATACGCAGTATTTT
.,TRBV5-1,TRBJ2-7,.,CASSGIHSLTAYEQYF,TGCGCCAGCAGCGGGATACACAGCTTGACAGCGTACGAGCAGTACTTC
.,TRBV4-2,TRBJ2-4,few,CASSQYPDYKNIQYF,TGTGCCAGCAGCCAATACCCCGACTACAAAAACATTCAGTACTTC
TRBD1,TRBV11-1,TRBJ2-1,.,CASSSGTDSYNEQFF,TGTGCCAGCAGCTCCGGGACAGACTCCTACAATGAGCAGTTCTTC
.,TRBV4-1,TRBJ1-5,.,CASSQRTQGAQPQHF,TGCGCCAGCAGCCAAAGAACGCAGGGTGCTCAGCCCCAGCATTTT
.,TRBV12-3/TRBV12-4,TRBJ1-1,.,CASSLAAGSTEAFF,TGTGCCAGCAGTTTAGCCGCAGGGAGCACTGAAGCTTTCTTT
.,TRBV12-3/TRBV12-4,TRBJ1-2,few,CASSLSRSGGYTF,TGTGCCAGCAGTTTATCCCGATCGGGTGGCTACACCTTC
.,TRBV5-1,TRBJ2-5,.,CASSSTLTRTQYF,TGCGCCAGCAGCTCGACCCTGACCCGGACCCAGTACTTC